The T cell receptor (beta chain) described here comes from a study of control samples from healthy donors and cancer patients. V was pared by 5 bases and J by 5 bases, with 12 bases between. This CDR3 is 13 amino acids long. Germline values: CDR1 SGHNT, CDR2 YENEEA. Libraries were prepared by immunoSEQ multiplex PCR; TCRdb keeps only in-frame clonotypes and omits some of them. The sample lists fewer than 200,000 clones; approximately 92% were seen once. V is TRBV11-3 and J is TRBJ1-1; the D is unclear. This TCR was sampled from a woman aged 55-70 years in good health. Sequences were obtained from blood. The CDR3 sequence is CASSVEPKTEAFF. CDR3 in DNA: TGTGCCAGCAGCGTCGAACCGAAGACTGAAGCTTTCTTT.